This TCR beta chain derives from a study of cytomegalovirus exposure and HLA in healthy donors. TCRdb's table, derived via immunoSEQ multiplex PCR, lists solely in-frame clones and lacks some. The repertoire holds approximately 120,000 clones, 80% to 90% seen once, with approximately 1% in the top ten. Study findings and constraints: In vitro work confirmed that a few CMV-associated chains recognize CMV antigens. First-cohort TCR clusters were later found to tend to co-occur in the 120 or so validation repertoires. The authors listed 164 TCR beta chains as cytomegalovirus-associated.

Notes on this clone: Its antigen is as yet unknown.

The sequencing input was PBMCs. The sequence came from a woman aged 18-29 years in good health and CMV-seronegative.

The CDR3 sequence is CATSSGRHNEQFF. In DNA, the CDR3 is TGTGCCACCTCTAGCGGGAGACACAATGAGCAGTTCTTC. This sequence joins TRBV6-4 and TRBJ2-1; 10 bases fit TRBD2. V shed 10 bases, J shed 5 bases, and the junction held 5 bases outside the gene matches. This CDR3 comprises 13 residues. In germline, CDR1 is MRHNA, CDR2 SNTAGT.